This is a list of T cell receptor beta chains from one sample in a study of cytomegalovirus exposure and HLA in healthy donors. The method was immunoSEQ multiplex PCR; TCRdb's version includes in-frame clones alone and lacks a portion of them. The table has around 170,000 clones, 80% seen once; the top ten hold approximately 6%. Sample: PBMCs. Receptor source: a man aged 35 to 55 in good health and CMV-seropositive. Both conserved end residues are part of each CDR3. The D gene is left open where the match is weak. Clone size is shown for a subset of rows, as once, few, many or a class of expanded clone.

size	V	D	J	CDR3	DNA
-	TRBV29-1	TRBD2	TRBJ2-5	CSVEDRPGGETQYF	TGCAGCGTTGAAGATCGTCCGGGAGGGGAGACCCAGTACTTC
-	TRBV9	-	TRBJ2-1	CASSVDLAPYNEQFF	TGTGCCAGCAGCGTCGACCTAGCCCCTTACAATGAGCAGTTCTTC
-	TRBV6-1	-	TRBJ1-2	CASSGQSGVGYTF	TGTGCCAGCAGCGGCCAGTCAGGGGTAGGCTACACCTTC
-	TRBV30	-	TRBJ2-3	CAWSSGNTQYF	TGTGCCTGGAGCTCGGGTAATACGCAGTATTTT
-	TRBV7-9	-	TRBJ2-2	CANSLASGTGELFF	TGTGCCAACAGCTTAGCGTCCGGGACCGGGGAGCTGTTTTTT
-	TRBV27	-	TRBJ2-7	CASSLSRQGTSYEQYF	TGTGCCAGCAGTTTATCCCGGCAGGGCACCTCCTACGAGCAGTACTTC
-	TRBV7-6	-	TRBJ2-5	CASSFMGGDQYF	TGTGCCAGCAGCTTCATGGGGGGTGACCAGTACTTC
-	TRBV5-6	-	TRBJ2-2	CASSPYSANTGELFF	TGTGCCAGCAGCCCCTACAGTGCGAACACCGGGGAGCTGTTTTTT
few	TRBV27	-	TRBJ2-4	CASSLMWGGENIQYF	TGTGCCAGCAGTTTAATGTGGGGCGGGGAAAACATTCAGTACTTC
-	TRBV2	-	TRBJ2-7	CASSNNIGGVSYEQYF	TGTGCCAGCAGTAACAACATCGGAGGGGTCTCCTACGAGCAGTACTTC